The 6 T cell receptor beta chains in this list originate from one sample, sequenced in a study of identifying expanded T cells in peripheral blood. Assay used: immunoSEQ multiplex PCR; TCRdb lists only in-frame clones, some missing. Here the sample spans over 65,000 clones, about 87% being singletons. The sample taken for sequencing was blood. The receptors were gathered from a person aged 18 to 75 in good health.

The chain uses TRBV6-7 and TRBJ2-6; D unclear. TRBV6-7 is an ORF, and what it does is uncertain. V was trimmed by 1 base and J by 4 bases, leaving 20 bases between them. This CDR3 contains 19 residues. The CDR3 here is CASSYFHPGPLTGANVLTF. CDR3 DNA sequence: TGTGCCAGCAGTTACTTTCACCCCGGTCCTCTTACGGGGGCCAACGTCCTGACTTTC.

The chain recombines TRBV27 with TRBJ2-7; TRBD1 matches at 10 bases. This CDR3 has 14 amino acids. Germline CDR1 reads MNHEY; CDR2 reads SMNVEV (reference sequence). V lost 8 bases, J lost 5 bases, and 9 bases stayed unmatched. CDR3 protein: CASSNGQGVDEQYF. The CDR3 coding sequence is TGTGCCAGCTCCAACGGACAGGGGGTAGACGAGCAGTACTTC.

The chain is built from TRBV11-3 and TRBJ1-2; TRBD1 aligns across 7 bases. The CDR3 has 13 residues. Trimming cost V 2 bases and J 6 bases; bases outside gene matches: 3. Germline CDR1 SGHNT, CDR2 YENEEA. CDR3 bases: TGTGCCAGCAGCTTACAACAGGGGAATGGCTACACCTTC. It translates to CASSLQQGNGYTF.

This chain links TRBV5-5 with TRBJ2-3; no definite D call. CDR3 length: 14 amino acids. The germline V gene has CDR1 SGHKS and CDR2 YYEKEE (reference sequence). V lost 0 bases and J lost 2, with 7 bases in between. The CDR3 is CASSLAPNTDTQYF. CDR3 in DNA: TGTGCCAGCAGCTTGGCCCCTAACACAGATACGCAGTATTTT.

This chain connects TRBV29-1 to TRBJ1-4; 7 bases fit TRBD1. The germline V gene encodes CDR1 SQVTM and CDR2 ANQGSEA. Germline trimming cut 7 bases from V and 2 bases from J; bases unmatched to any gene: 7. CDR3 length: 14 amino acids. The chain's CDR3 is CSARFRGTNEKLFF. CDR3 in DNA: TGCAGCGCCAGATTCAGGGGGACTAATGAAAAACTGTTTTTT.

V and J are TRBV7-9 and TRBJ1-1; maybe TRBD1 (6 bases). CDR3 length: 15 residues. Germline loops: CDR1 SEHNR, CDR2 FQNEAQ (reference sequence). V was shortened by 6 bases and J by 0 bases, with 14 bases between the two germline ends. The CDR3 protein is CASREGDSLNTEAFF. In DNA, the CDR3 is TGTGCCAGCAGGGAGGGGGACTCCTTGAACACTGAAGCTTTCTTT.